This entry lists 3 T cell receptor beta chains sequenced from one sample in a study of tumor-infiltrating lymphocytes in localized non-small cell lung cancer. Produced via immunoSEQ multiplex PCR; TCRdb's table is partial and in-frame only. The sample has 10,000 to 13,000 clones; 80% to 90% are singletons. The material sequenced was uninvolved lung tissue not adjacent to the tumor. The receptors come from a human donor with non-small cell lung cancer.

This clone has just one count. The chain employs TRBV6-1 and TRBJ2-7; 8 bases map to TRBD1. There are 15 residues in the CDR3. V lost 7 bases to trimming and J lost 3 bases; unmatched junction nucleotides: 11. The germline V gene encodes CDR1 MNHNS and CDR2 SASEGT. In DNA, the CDR3 is TGTGCCAGCAAAATTGGACAGGGAGGAGGCTACGAGCAGTACTTC. Translation gives CASKIGQGGGYEQYF.

The chain employs TRBV5-1 and TRBJ1-1; tentatively, D is TRBD1 (6 bases). The germline V gene has CDR1 SGHRS and CDR2 YFSETQ. V was trimmed by 0 bases and J by 8 bases, leaving 23 bases between them. This CDR3 is 17 amino acids long. The CDR3 nucleotides are TGCGCCAGCAGCTTGGCCGGACAAGGTTTCAGGGGCGCCGAAGCTTTCTTT. As protein: CASSLAGQGFRGAEAFF. The full variable domain, rest sourced from reference TRBV5-1 and TRBJ1-1, is KAGVTQTPRYLIKTRGQQVTLSCSPISGHRSVSWYQQTPGQGLQFLFEYFSETQRNKGNFPGRFSGRQFSNSRSEMNVSTLELGDSALYLCASSLAGQGFRGAEAFFGQGTRLTVV.

V gene TRBV19 combines with J gene TRBJ1-1; D is perhaps TRBD1 (5 bases). V was pared by 6 bases and J by 0 bases, with 11 bases between. The CDR3 has 14 residues. The germline V gene encodes CDR1 LNHDA and CDR2 SQIVND (reference sequence). CDR3 sequence reads: CASRSRGMNTEAFF. As DNA, the CDR3 is TGTGCCAGTAGATCGAGGGGAATGAACACTGAAGCTTTCTTT.